The 30 T cell receptor beta chains below all came from one sample that was sequenced in a study of T cell changes during pregnancy in multiple sclerosis (dated by TCRdb to the late 2010s). Receptor amplification or capture employed the immunoSEQ multiplex PCR assay. The table comes from immuneACCESS by way of TCRdb, which keeps in-frame sequences with V and J called. Part of the clones is missing from these tables; in studies checked, under half for an unresolved V gene and the rest for unknown reasons. This sample gives 85,000 to 130,000 clones in total; around 90% of them show up just once. 1.5% to 2% of the sample comes from the top ten. The specimen was peripheral blood, collected before pregnancy. The source of these receptors is a female donor with multiple sclerosis, enrolled in a pregnancy study.

In this sample, this clone turned up a few times. The chain carries TRBV27 and TRBJ2-4; TRBD1 is a possible D gene (8 bases). V dropped 5 bases and J dropped 0 bases, with 17 bases sitting between them. Germline CDR1 is MNHEY and CDR2 is SMNVEV (reference sequence). The CDR3 runs to 17 residues. DNA for the CDR3: TGTGCCAGCAGTATTCTCACAGGGGGGGTAGCCAAAAACATTCAGTACTTC. Its translation is CASSILTGGVAKNIQYF.

This chain links TRBV7-2 with TRBJ2-5; 7 bases are a match to TRBD1. The CDR3 runs to 16 residues. Germline trimming cut 1 base from V and 2 bases from J; bases unmatched to any gene: 7. CDR1 and CDR2 (germline): SGHTA, FQGNSA. The CDR3 DNA follows: TGTGCCAGCAGCTTAGTGGCTGCGGACAGGCAAGAGACCCAGTACTTC. Protein: CASSLVAADRQETQYF. Supplemented by reference TRBV7-2 and TRBJ2-5, the full variable domain reads GAGVSQSPSNKVTEKGKDVELRCDPISGHTALYWYRQSLGQGLEFLIYFQGNSAPDKSGLPSDRFSAERTGGSVSTLTIQRTQQEDSAVYLCASSLVAADRQETQYFGPGTRLLVL.

The chain employs TRBV13 and TRBJ2-7; D might be TRBD1 (6 bases). The germline V gene encodes CDR1 PRHDT and CDR2 FYEKMQ (reference sequence). The CDR3 is made up of 13 amino acids. V gave up 3 bases and J gave up 4 bases, with 10 bases separating them. The chain's CDR3 is CASSLPGVYEQYF. The CDR3, as DNA: TGTGCCAGCAGCTTGCCAGGGGTGTACGAGCAGTACTTC. Full variable domain (rest looked up from reference TRBV13 and TRBJ2-7): AAGVIQSPRHLIKEKRETATLKCYPIPRHDTVYWYQQGPGQDPQFLISFYEKMQSDKGSIPDRFSAQQFSDYHSELNMSSLELGDSALYFCASSLPGVYEQYFGPGTRLTVT.

This chain connects TRBV6-4 to TRBJ2-2; D unclear. Germline V gene lookup returns CDR1 MRHNA and CDR2 SNTAGT. The CDR3 consists of 14 residues. V shed 5 bases and J shed 2 bases, with 9 bases lying between them. Here the CDR3 DNA reads TGTGCCAGCAGTTCAAACAGAAACACCGGGGAGCTGTTTTTT. Translating it yields CASSSNRNTGELFF.

The chain uses TRBV7-2 and TRBJ1-2, with 10 bases that match TRBD1. V lost 5 bases, J lost 3 bases, and 9 bases stayed unmatched. Germline V gives CDR1 SGHTA, CDR2 FQGNSA. CDR3 length: 16 amino acids. The CDR3 sequence is CASSAQKTGGDYGYTF. CDR3 sequence (DNA): TGTGCCAGCAGCGCCCAGAAGACAGGGGGCGACTATGGCTACACCTTC.

This chain joins TRBV7-6 and TRBJ2-7; 9 bases are a match to TRBD1. The CDR3 spans 13 residues. Germline CDR1 reads SGHVS; CDR2 reads FNYEAQ. The CDR3 DNA sequence: TGTGCTACGAGAGGACAGGGGAGCTACGAGCAGTACTTC. This gives the protein CATRGQGSYEQYF. Looking up the rest from reference TRBV7-6 and TRBJ2-7 gives the full variable domain: GAGVSQSPRYKVTKRGQDVALRCDPISGHVSLYWYRQALGQGPEFLTYFNYEAQQDKSGLPNDRFSAERPEGSISTLTIQRTEQRDSAMYRCATRGQGSYEQYFGPGTRLTVT.

The chain combines TRBV9 with TRBJ2-2; TRBD2 matches 9 bases. The CDR3 length is 17 residues. In germline, CDR1 is SGDLS, CDR2 YYNGEE. Trimming took 2 bases from V and 5 from J; bases not matched to a gene: 10. CDR3 DNA sequence: TGTGCCAGCAGCGTCCTCACTAGCGGGCCGTCGACCGGGGAGCTGTTTTTT. Protein product: CASSVLTSGPSTGELFF.

The V and J genes are TRBV19 and TRBJ1-2; 8 bases are shared with TRBD1. The V gene's germline CDR1 is LNHDA and CDR2 SQIVND (reference sequence). The CDR3 spans 15 residues. The J segment lost 8 bases and the V segment lost 3 bases, leaving 11 bases of the junction unmatched. CDR3 in DNA: TGTGCCAGTAGTATCAGTCAGGGGGCACGAAGAGGCTACACCTTC. Amino acid sequence: CASSISQGARRGYTF. The variable domain in full, with the rest retrieved from reference TRBV19 and TRBJ1-2, is DGGITQSPKYLFRKEGQNVTLSCEQNLNHDAMYWYRQDPGQGLRLIYYSQIVNDFQKGDIAEGYSVSREKKESFPLTVTSAQKNPTAFYLCASSISQGARRGYTFGSGTRLTVV.

The rearrangement links TRBV5-1 to TRBJ1-1; TRBD1 might be the D (5 bases). The CDR3 is 14 amino acids. Germline V gene data show CDR1 as SGHRS and CDR2 as YFSETQ. The V end lost 3 bases, the J end lost 5 bases, and 14 bases lay between the germline ends. The CDR3 DNA follows: TGCGCCAGCAGCTCCGGTCCGGGGGAGACTGAAGCTTTCTTT. Translating it yields CASSSGPGETEAFF.

The V and J genes are TRBV18 and TRBJ2-1, with TRBD2 matching over 12 bases. The CDR3 length is 15 residues. Germline CDR1 reads KGHSH; CDR2 reads LQKENI. V shed 4 bases, J shed 7 bases, and the junction held 5 bases outside the gene matches. CDR3 bases: TGTGCCAGCTCACAGACCGGGACTAGCGGGAATGAGCAGTTCTTC. Its protein product is CASSQTGTSGNEQFF.

The chain carries TRBV4-3 and TRBJ2-7; 8 bases align to TRBD2. Trimming took 0 bases from V and 2 from J; bases not matched to a gene: 6. There are 16 residues in the CDR3. Germline loops: CDR1 LGHNA, CDR2 YSLEER. The CDR3 spells CASSQDWLAGPYEQYF. The CDR3 DNA reads TGCGCCAGCAGCCAAGATTGGCTAGCGGGCCCCTACGAGCAGTACTTC.

V is TRBV28 and J is TRBJ2-7, with TRBD1 matching over 7 bases. The length of the CDR3 is 15 residues. Unmatched junction bases numbered 9, after V lost 3 bases and J lost 4 bases. Germline V gene data show CDR1 as MDHEN and CDR2 as SYDVKM. The CDR3 here is CASSLTGTAFYEQYF. For the CDR3, the DNA is TGTGCCAGCAGTTTGACCGGGACAGCCTTTTACGAGCAGTACTTC.

This chain links TRBV28 with TRBJ1-1, with unresolved D. V lost 2 bases to trimming and J lost 6 bases, with 13 bases between them. This CDR3 spans 14 amino acids. Germline lookup yields CDR1 MDHEN and CDR2 SYDVKM. CDR3 sequence: CASSLPITSAEAFF. DNA of the CDR3: TGTGCCAGCAGTTTACCCATCACGAGCGCTGAAGCTTTCTTT.

This sequence joins TRBV4-3 and TRBJ2-6; D gene ambiguous. The CDR3 runs to 15 residues. The germline gives CDR1 LGHNA, CDR2 YSLEER. The V end was cut by 1 base, the J end by 2 bases, with 6 bases between. The CDR3 DNA reads as TGCGCCAGCAGCCAAGTAACTGCTGGGGCCAACGTCCTGACTTTC. Translating it yields CASSQVTAGANVLTF.

This rearrangement joins TRBV7-3 to TRBJ2-6, with D perhaps matching TRBD2 (6 bases). CDR1 SGHTA and CDR2 FQGTGA come from the germline V gene. V was shortened by 5 bases and J by 0 bases, with 14 bases between the two germline ends. CDR3 size: 17 residues. The CDR3 DNA is TGTGCCAGCAGCGCGGGGTCTGGGCTCTCTGGGGCCAACGTCCTGACTTTC. Residues: CASSAGSGLSGANVLTF.

The J gene is TRBJ1-2, the V gene TRBV5-1, with unresolved D. V was pared by 4 bases and J by 3 bases, with 13 bases between. Germline V lookup: CDR1 SGHRS, CDR2 YFSETQ. The CDR3 consists of 14 residues. In nucleotides, the CDR3 is TGCGCCAGCAGCGCACTAAGCGGGGACTATGGCTACACCTTC. Translation: CASSALSGDYGYTF.

J is TRBJ2-1 and V is TRBV14; 9 positions agree with TRBD2. Per germline, CDR1 SGHDN and CDR2 FVKESK. With V trimmed by 6 bases and J by 2 bases, 8 bases remained unmatched. The CDR3 runs to 16 residues. CDR3 residues: CASRLVSGRTYNEQFF. Here the CDR3 DNA reads TGTGCCAGCAGGCTGGTTAGCGGGAGAACCTACAATGAGCAGTTCTTC.

This rearrangement joins TRBV7-2 to TRBJ2-7, with 9 bases identical to TRBD1. J gave up 2 bases and V 5 bases, and 4 bases lay outside the gene matches. Per germline, CDR1 SGHTA and CDR2 FQGNSA. The CDR3 is made up of 14 amino acids. The CDR3 loop is CASSLDRGAYEQYF. For the CDR3, the DNA is TGTGCCAGCAGCCTGGACAGGGGAGCCTACGAGCAGTACTTC.

This chain links TRBV27 with TRBJ2-2, with D unclear. CDR3 size: 14 residues. Germline V lookup: CDR1 MNHEY, CDR2 SMNVEV (reference sequence). V shed 7 bases and J shed 0 bases, with 9 bases lying between them. The CDR3 reads CASTDSSNTGELFF. Written as DNA, the CDR3 is TGTGCCAGCACTGACTCTTCGAACACCGGGGAGCTGTTTTTT.

This sequence joins TRBV6-5 and TRBJ2-7, with TRBD1 matching over 8 bases. In germline, CDR1 is MNHEY, CDR2 SVGAGI. The CDR3 extends over 13 amino acids. With V trimmed by 6 bases and J by 3 bases, 4 bases remained unmatched. CDR3 region: CASRWTGSYEQYF. The DNA for the CDR3 is TGTGCCAGCAGGTGGACAGGGAGCTACGAGCAGTACTTC.

This chain links TRBV28 with TRBJ1-5, with 10 bases matching TRBD1. The CDR3 consists of 17 residues. V dropped 3 bases and J dropped 5; count of bases not matched to a gene: 10. CDR1 and CDR2 from the germline V gene are MDHEN and SYDVKM. This CDR3 is CASSFGWTGGRDQPQHF. Here the CDR3 DNA reads TGTGCCAGCAGTTTCGGCTGGACAGGGGGAAGGGATCAGCCCCAGCATTTT.

The chain couples TRBV11-3 to TRBJ2-2, with TRBD1 matching 8 bases. The J segment lost 6 bases and the V segment lost 3 bases, leaving 12 bases of the junction unmatched. CDR1 SGHNT and CDR2 YENEEA come from the germline V gene. The length of the CDR3 is 17 residues. The CDR3 protein is CASSFYRGIGVSGELFF. In DNA form, the CDR3 reads TGTGCCAGCAGCTTCTACAGGGGGATAGGGGTATCCGGGGAGCTGTTTTTT.

CDR3 protein: CASSRLGGASYYGYTF. The CDR3 DNA reads TGTGCCAGCAGCCGTTTGGGGGGGGCCTCGTACTATGGCTACACCTTC. This rearrangement joins TRBV28 to TRBJ1-2; possible D gene TRBD1, 6 bases. The ends were cut back, 6 bases at V and 3 bases at J, with 20 bases in the middle. The V gene's germline CDR1 is MDHEN and CDR2 SYDVKM. The CDR3 has 16 residues.

J is TRBJ1-1 and V is TRBV7-8, with 7 bases fitting TRBD1. The CDR3 contains 16 residues. V lost 5 bases, J lost 6 bases, and 15 bases stayed unmatched. Per germline, CDR1 SGHVS and CDR2 FQNEAQ. Here the CDR3 DNA reads TGTGCCAGCAGCCCTTGGGACAGTGGGGGAAGGGCTGAAGCTTTCTTT. The encoded protein is CASSPWDSGGRAEAFF.

V usage is TRBV19 and J usage is TRBJ2-3, with D perhaps TRBD1 (6 bases). Trimming stripped 3 bases from V and 2 bases from J, with 9 bases between. The CDR3 is made up of 14 amino acids. Looked up from germline, CDR1 is LNHDA and CDR2 is SQIVND (reference sequence). The CDR3 reads CASSIGQLTDTQYF. The CDR3 DNA reads TGTGCCAGTAGTATTGGACAGCTCACAGATACGCAGTATTTT.

This clone was picked up a small number of times. V is TRBV7-9 and J is TRBJ2-7, with 7 bases that match TRBD2. The CDR3 is 15 residues long. J was trimmed by 1 base and V by 5 bases; bases with no gene match: 8. CDR1 is SEHNR, CDR2 FQNEAQ, per germline (reference sequence). The CDR3 spells CASSPRAGGSYEQYF. The CDR3 DNA is TGTGCCAGCAGCCCCCGCGCCGGGGGGTCCTACGAGCAGTACTTC.

In its sample, this clone was seen once. The V and J genes are TRBV7-9 and TRBJ1-5; 7 bases are shared with TRBD1. Germline V gives CDR1 SEHNR, CDR2 FQNEAQ (reference sequence). The CDR3 extends over 12 amino acids. V lost 3 bases and J lost 10; bases outside the gene matches: 3. The CDR3 bases are TGTGCCAGCAGCTTGGGGGACAGACCCCAGCATTTT. Amino acid sequence: CASSLGDRPQHF. The whole variable domain, remainder taken from reference TRBV7-9 and TRBJ1-5, is DTGVSQNPRHKITKRGQNVTFRCDPISEHNRLYWYRQTLGQGPEFLTYFQNEAQLEKSRLLSDRFSAERPKGSFSTLEIQRTEQGDSAMYLCASSLGDRPQHFGDGTRLSIL.

This sequence joins TRBV7-9 and TRBJ2-5, with 8 nucleotides matching TRBD1. Germline-derived CDR1 and CDR2 are SEHNR and FQNEAQ (reference sequence). With 2 bases clipped from V and 3 bases from J, the junction kept 2 bases outside the gene matches. The CDR3 is made up of 14 amino acids. The CDR3 region is CASSLSGGKETQYF. CDR3 nucleotides: TGTGCCAGCAGCTTATCAGGGGGCAAAGAGACCCAGTACTTC.

The CDR3 loop is CASSYRGRTDTQYF. CDR3 bases: TGTGCCAGCAGTTACAGGGGTCGCACAGATACGCAGTATTTT. J is TRBJ2-3 and V is TRBV6-5; D possibly corresponds to TRBD1 (5 bases). The CDR3 has 14 amino acids. Trimming removed 2 bases from V and 1 base from J, with 7 bases in between. The germline V gene encodes CDR1 MNHEY and CDR2 SVGAGI.

The chain employs TRBV30 and TRBJ2-2; 7 positions match TRBD2. The germline V gene encodes CDR1 GTSNPN and CDR2 SVGIG (reference sequence). The CDR3 consists of 15 residues. The J segment lost 6 bases and the V segment lost 2 bases, leaving 9 bases of the junction unmatched. This chain's CDR3 is CAWSIIAGLAGELFF. CDR3 nucleotides: TGTGCCTGGAGTATAATAGCGGGCTTAGCCGGGGAGCTGTTTTTT.